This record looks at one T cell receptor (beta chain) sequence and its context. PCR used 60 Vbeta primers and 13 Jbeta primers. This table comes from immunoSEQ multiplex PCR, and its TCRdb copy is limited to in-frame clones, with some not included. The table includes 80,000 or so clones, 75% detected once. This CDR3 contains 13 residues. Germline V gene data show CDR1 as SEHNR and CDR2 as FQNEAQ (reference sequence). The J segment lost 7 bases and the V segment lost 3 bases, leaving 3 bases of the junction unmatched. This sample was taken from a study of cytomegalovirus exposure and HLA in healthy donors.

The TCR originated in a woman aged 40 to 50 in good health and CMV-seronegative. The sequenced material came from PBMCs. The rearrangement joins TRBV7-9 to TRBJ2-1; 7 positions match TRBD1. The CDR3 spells CASSLGQPNEQFF. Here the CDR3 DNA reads TGTGCCAGCAGCTTGGGACAGCCGAATGAGCAGTTCTTC.